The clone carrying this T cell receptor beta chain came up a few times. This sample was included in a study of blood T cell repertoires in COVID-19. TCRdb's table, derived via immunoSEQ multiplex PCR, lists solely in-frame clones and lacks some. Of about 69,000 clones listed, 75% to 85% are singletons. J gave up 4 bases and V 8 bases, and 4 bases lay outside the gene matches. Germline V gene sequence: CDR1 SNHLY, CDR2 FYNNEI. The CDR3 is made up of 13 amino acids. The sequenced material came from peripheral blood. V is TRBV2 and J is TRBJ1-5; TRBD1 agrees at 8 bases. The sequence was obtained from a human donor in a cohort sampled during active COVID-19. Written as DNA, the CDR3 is TGTGCCAGCGGGGGACAGGCAAATCAGCCCCAGCATTTT. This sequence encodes CASGGQANQPQHF.